This T cell receptor beta chain was identified during a study of T cell responses to AZD1222 COVID-19 vaccine. Whole-study results and caveats: Two AZD1222 doses significantly raised spike-specific TCR breadth and depth over controls.

V gave up 8 bases and J gave up 5 bases, with 13 bases separating them. The CDR3 has 13 residues. CDR1 is SNHLY, CDR2 FYNNEI, per germline. This clone was counted only a few times. Its antigen is unknown. The assay was immunoSEQ multiplex PCR, and TCRdb's table has in-frame clones only and misses some. The table shows more than 90,000 clones, with 85% to 90% occurring only once. V is TRBV2 and J is TRBJ1-5, with D unclear. The source was peripheral blood, collected 28 days after the second AZD1222 dose. The receptor's source is an adult who received the AZD1222 COVID-19 vaccine. The CDR3: CASRERLDQPQHF. CDR3 nucleotide sequence: TGTGCCAGCCGAGAACGGTTAGATCAGCCCCAGCATTTT.